In this sample, the clone carrying this T cell receptor (beta chain) turned up many times. The antigen is undetermined. The sample belongs to a study of regulatory T cells in long-lasting Graves disease. Turning to the study itself: The criterion for persistent Graves' disease was over 5 years of antithyroid drugs with positive TSH receptor antibodies. Findings and caveats of the study: Examination was confined to peripheral blood, excluding thyroid tissue.

Time point noted: persistent/refractory GD, antithyroid drugs over 5 years with positive TRAb. Researchers made the TCR library from RNA that was extracted from PBMCs. Sequencing libraries for TCR beta were prepared with iRepertoire HTBI primers and Arm-PCR of CDR3 regions. TCRdb re-called the multiplex PCR reads with MiXCR, one entry per CDR3 protein. The sample yields about 450,000 distinct CDR3 sequences, about a quarter seen once. Trimming stripped 2 bases from V and 6 bases from J, with 10 bases between. Germline CDR1 reads MDHEN; CDR2 reads SYDVKM. This CDR3 is built from 13 residues. V and J are TRBV28 and TRBJ2-5, with D hard to call. This material consisted of peripheral blood mononuclear cells (PBMCs), taken when the disease was refractory, from a patient treated with antithyroid drugs. This sequence originates from a female donor with Graves disease. Here the CDR3 reads CASSLRPLQTQYF. CDR3 nucleotide sequence: TGTGCCAGCAGTTTAAGGCCCTTGCAGACCCAGTACTTC.